This T cell receptor beta chain derives from a study of cytomegalovirus exposure and HLA in healthy donors. The study ran its PCR with 60 Vbeta and 13 Jbeta primers. Clones were sequenced by immunoSEQ multiplex PCR, and TCRdb holds only the in-frame ones, with some missing. In the table there are roughly 100,000 clones, roughly two thirds of which are singletons. Concerning this clone: Antigen specificity is unknown.

V gave up 6 bases and J gave up 2 bases, with 11 bases separating them. The V gene's germline CDR1 is LNHDA and CDR2 SQIVND (reference sequence). The CDR3 has 13 residues. Though nominally healthy at sampling, donors likely had unrecorded immune exposures. Study-wide points: Certain sequence variants were highly shared and formed a cluster, and this cluster was likely a sequencing artifact.

The sequence derives from a man aged 40-55 years in good health and CMV-seronegative. The genes are TRBV19 and TRBJ2-7; a possible D gene is TRBD1 (6 bases). Input material: PBMCs. For the CDR3, the DNA is TGTGCCAGTAGCCTACAGGGCCCCTACGAGCAGTACTTC. Translation gives CASSLQGPYEQYF. The full variable domain, its missing parts supplied by reference TRBV19 and TRBJ2-7, is DGGITQSPKYLFRKEGQNVTLSCEQNLNHDAMYWYRQDPGQGLRLIYYSQIVNDFQKGDIAEGYSVSREKKESFPLTVTSAQKNPTAFYLCASSLQGPYEQYFGPGTRLTVT.